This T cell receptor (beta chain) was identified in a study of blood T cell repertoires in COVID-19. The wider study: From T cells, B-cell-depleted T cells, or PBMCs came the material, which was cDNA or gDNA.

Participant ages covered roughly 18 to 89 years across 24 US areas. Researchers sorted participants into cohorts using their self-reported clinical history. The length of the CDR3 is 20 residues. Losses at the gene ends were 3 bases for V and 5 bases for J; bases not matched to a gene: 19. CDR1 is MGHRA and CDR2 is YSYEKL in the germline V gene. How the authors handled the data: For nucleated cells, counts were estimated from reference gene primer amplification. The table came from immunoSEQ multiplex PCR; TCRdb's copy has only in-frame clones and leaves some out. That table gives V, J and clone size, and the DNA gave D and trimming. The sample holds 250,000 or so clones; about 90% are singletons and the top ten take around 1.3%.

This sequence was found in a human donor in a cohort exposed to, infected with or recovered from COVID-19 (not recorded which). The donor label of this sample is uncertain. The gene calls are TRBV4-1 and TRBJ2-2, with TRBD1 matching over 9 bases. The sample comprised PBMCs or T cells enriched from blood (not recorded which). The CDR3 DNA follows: TGCGCCAGCAGCCACCCCGGGGACAGGGTGAGGAGGGGGAGGACCGGGGAGCTGTTTTTT. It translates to CASSHPGDRVRRGRTGELFF.